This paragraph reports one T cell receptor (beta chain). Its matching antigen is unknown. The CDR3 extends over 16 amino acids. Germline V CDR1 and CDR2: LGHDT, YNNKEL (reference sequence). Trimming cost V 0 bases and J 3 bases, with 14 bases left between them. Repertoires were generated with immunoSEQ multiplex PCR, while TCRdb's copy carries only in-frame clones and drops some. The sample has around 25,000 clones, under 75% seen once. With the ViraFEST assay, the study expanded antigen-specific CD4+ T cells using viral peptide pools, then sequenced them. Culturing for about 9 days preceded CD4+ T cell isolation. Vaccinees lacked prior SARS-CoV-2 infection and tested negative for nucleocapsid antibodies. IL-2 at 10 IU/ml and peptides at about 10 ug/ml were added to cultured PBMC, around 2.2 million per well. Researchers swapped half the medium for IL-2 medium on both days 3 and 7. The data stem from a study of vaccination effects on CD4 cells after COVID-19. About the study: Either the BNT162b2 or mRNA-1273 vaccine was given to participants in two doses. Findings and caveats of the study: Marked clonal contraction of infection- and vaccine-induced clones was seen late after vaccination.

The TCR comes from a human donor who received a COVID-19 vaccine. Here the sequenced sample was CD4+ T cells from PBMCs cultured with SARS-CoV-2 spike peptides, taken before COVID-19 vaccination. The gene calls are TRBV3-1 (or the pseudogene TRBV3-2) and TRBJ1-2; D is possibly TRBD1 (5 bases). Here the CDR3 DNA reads TGTGCCAGCAGCCAAGATGGAACAGGAAGGGACTATGGCTACACCTTC. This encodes CASSQDGTGRDYGYTF.